This T cell receptor beta chain was sequenced in a study of preoperative IRX-2 immunotherapy in early breast cancer. TCRdb's table, derived via immunoSEQ multiplex PCR, lists solely in-frame clones and lacks some. The sample has roughly 30,000 clones, 83% seen once. Treatment in this sample: preoperative locoregional IRX-2 cytokine immunotherapy. Patients received preoperative, locoregional IRX-2 cytokine immunotherapy in a phase Ib study. The CDR3 covers 15 residues. In germline, CDR1 is GTSNPN, CDR2 SVGIG (reference sequence). In regard to this clone: One end of the junction is discordant with germline, which a read error may explain.

The TCR comes from a human donor with breast cancer. The chain has TRBV30 and TRBJ2-3; TRBD2 is a possible D gene (6 bases). This specimen consisted of lymph node tissue, obtained from a patient treated with IRX-2 immunotherapy. The CDR3 DNA sequence: TGTGCCTGGAGTATGGGAGGCAGCGGCACAGACACGCAGTATTTT. Translated: CAWSMGGSGTDTQYF.